This T cell receptor (beta chain) comes out of a study of shared clonotypes between healthy human individuals. Naive CD8 cells lacked CD45RO and underwent positive selection for CCR7, leaving out terminally differentiated effector memory CD45RA+ cells. Every donor was a Caucasian adult from Nashville, Tennessee. The study's findings and limits: Rarefaction exposed incomplete sorted-subset sequencing despite large depth. Memory subsets generally showed smaller estimated richness than naive subsets did.

Clones were read by immunoSEQ multiplex PCR, and TCRdb kept only the in-frame ones, dropping some. The table has some 2 million clones, around 96% seen once. This clone appeared once. The target antigen is unknown. V lost 6 bases to trimming and J lost 6 bases, with 14 bases between them. The CDR3 spans 13 residues. Germline CDR1 and CDR2: WSHSY and SAAADI. The source is a man aged 18 to 30 in good health. The rearrangement joins TRBV10-2 to TRBJ2-5; D call uncertain. Sequencing was done on a sample of naive CD8+ T cells sorted from blood. The CDR3 reads CASSLGVAQTQYF. The CDR3 nucleotides read TGCGCCAGCAGCCTAGGCGTTGCGCAGACCCAGTACTTC.